This T cell receptor (beta chain) originates from a study of blood T cells in healthy people across ages (dated by TCRdb to between 2014 and 2016). With respect to the entire study: In model experiments, template switching captured about one uniquely barcoded TCR beta cDNA molecule for every two T cells. The study measured age-related changes in TCR beta repertoire diversity using deep sequencing normalized with unique cDNA molecular identifiers. Donors were grouped into four age groups: young (average 16 years), middle-aged (roughly 38), aged (about 59) and long-lived (about 89). Donors of different ages were randomly distributed across sequencing lanes to avoid experimental bias. Two additional independent replicas of 1 million unique cDNA reads from the same blood draw were analyzed for two donors (one aged 18 to 29 and one aged 80 or older).

Systemically healthy Caucasian individuals from Russia, roughly 40 in total and aged about 6 to 100 years, were included as donors. Ten milliliters of peripheral blood were drawn from each donor into EDTA-treated Vacutainer tubes. Ficoll-Paque density-gradient centrifugation was used to isolate PBMCs, with at least 6.5 million obtained per sample. Trizol reagent was used to extract total RNA from PBMCs, with at least 6 micrograms per sample. The percentages of naive CD45RAhigh/CD27high T cells were determined by flow cytometry on a PBMC aliquot from every donor. The library was generated by 5' RACE. The listed sequencing device is Illumina HiSeq 2500. A second PCR of roughly 7 to 11 cycles was performed with a sample-barcoded 5' primer and a J-beta primer mix. A unique molecular identifier was introduced onto each TCR beta cDNA molecule by a template-switch 5' adaptor carrying 12 random nucleotides. Each sample yielded at least 2.5 million CDR3-containing paired-end reads. All of the RNA was converted into first-strand cDNA using the Mint cDNA synthesis kit, with a TRBC-specific oligonucleotide serving as the primer. After uracil-DNA glycosylase treatment, a first 18-cycle PCR used universal primers M1SS and BC2_uni_R on all cDNA. Per the authors' processing: Normalization of each sample was performed by random selection of 1 million high-quality reads, each carrying a distinct molecular identifier. Instead of being binned into consensus sequences, reads that shared molecular identifiers were thrown out. MiTCR, set to a Q25 quality threshold and the strictest error-elimination algorithm, was used for CDR3 identification, clonotype clustering and error correction. A nonparametric unseen species model using Euler transformation provided a lower-bound estimate of total TCR beta diversity. TCRdb's own reprocessing of the public reads used fastp at Q25 and MiXCR and kept productive beta chains. Each CDR3 protein appears once, grouped with its most common genes and DNA. The V and J calls shown here were made by TCRdb, not taken from the authors' results. The sample data list about 640,000 distinct CDR3 sequences, and roughly 41% of these were observed just once. The biggest ten clones account for around 32% of the sample.

Sequences SNHLY (CDR1) and FYNNEI (CDR2) are obtained from the germline V gene. Ends trimmed: V by 7 bases, J by 2 bases; bases unmatched to a gene: 8. Its CDR3 holds 15 amino acids, cysteine through phenylalanine. Here the CDR3 DNA is all that survives: 45 bases in frame from base 1. In the case of this clonotype: The clone's antigen remains unknown. No qualities accompany the bases; no much larger clone lies one base away.

The study at large found these results: Since profiling was done on bulk unsorted PBMCs, naive and antigen-experienced compartments could not be conclusively compared. A strong correlation was found between observed TCR beta diversity and the percentage of naive T cells measured by flow cytometry. Estimates of total diversity based on one million sequenced T cells were regarded as lower bounds and as underestimates. As age increased, observed TCR beta diversity per million T cells dropped in a roughly linear way, and a significant reduction was already evident by age 40. Compared with the aged group, the long-lived group had more naive CD4+ T cells, fewer expanded clones and increased TCR diversity, a pattern suggesting age selection. Donor CMV infection status was unknown, potentially confounding age-related changes in expanded clonotypes.

This TCR came from a man aged 80 or over in good health. What was sequenced was blood. The V and J segments used are TRBV2 and TRBJ1-5; 7 middle bases align to TRBD1. The DNA sequence reads TGTGCCAGCAAGTCACAGGGGATCGGCAATCAGCCCCAGCATTTT. Translated, it reads CASKSQGIGNQPQHF.